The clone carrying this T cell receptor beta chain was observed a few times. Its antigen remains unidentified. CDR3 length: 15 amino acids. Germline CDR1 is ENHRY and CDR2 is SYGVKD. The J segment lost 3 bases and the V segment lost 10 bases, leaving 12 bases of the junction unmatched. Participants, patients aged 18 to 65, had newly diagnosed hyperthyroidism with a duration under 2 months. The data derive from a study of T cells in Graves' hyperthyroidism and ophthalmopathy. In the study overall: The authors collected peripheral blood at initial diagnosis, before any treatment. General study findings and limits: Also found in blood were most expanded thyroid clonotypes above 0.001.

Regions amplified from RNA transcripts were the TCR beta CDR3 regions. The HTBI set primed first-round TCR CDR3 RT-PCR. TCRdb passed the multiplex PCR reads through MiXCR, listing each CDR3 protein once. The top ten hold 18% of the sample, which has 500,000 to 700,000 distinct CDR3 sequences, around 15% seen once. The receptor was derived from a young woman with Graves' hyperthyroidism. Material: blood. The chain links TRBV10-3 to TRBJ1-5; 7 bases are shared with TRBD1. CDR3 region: CATDRDPGDNQPQHF. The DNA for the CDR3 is TGTGCCACCGACAGGGATCCTGGAGACAATCAGCCCCAGCATTTT.